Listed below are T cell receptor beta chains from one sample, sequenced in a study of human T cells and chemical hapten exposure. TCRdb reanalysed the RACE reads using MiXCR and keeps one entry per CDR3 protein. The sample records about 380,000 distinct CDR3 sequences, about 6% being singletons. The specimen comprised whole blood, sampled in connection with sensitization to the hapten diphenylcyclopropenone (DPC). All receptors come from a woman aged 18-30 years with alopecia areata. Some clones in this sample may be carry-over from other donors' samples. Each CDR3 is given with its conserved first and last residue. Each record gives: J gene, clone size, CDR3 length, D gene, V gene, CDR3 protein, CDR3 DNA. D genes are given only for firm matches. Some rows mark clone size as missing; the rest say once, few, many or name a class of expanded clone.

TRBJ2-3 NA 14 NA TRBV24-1 CATSDSAFTDTQYF TGTGCCACCAGTGATTCCGCCTTCACAGATACGCAGTATTTT
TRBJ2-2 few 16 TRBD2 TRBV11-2 CASSFRSGGTSGELFF TGTGCCAGCAGCTTTCGGAGCGGGGGGACATCCGGGGAGCTGTTTTTT
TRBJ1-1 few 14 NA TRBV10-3 CAISESDSPDIGFF TGTGCCATCAGTGAGTCGGACTCCCCAGATATAGGTTTCTTT
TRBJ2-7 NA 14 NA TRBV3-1 CASSRAPTTYEQYF TGTGCCAGCAGCCGAGCCCCAACTACTTACGAGCAGTACTTC
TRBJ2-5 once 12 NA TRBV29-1 CSVLGEIETQYF TGCAGCGTTCTAGGGGAAATAGAGACCCAGTACTTC
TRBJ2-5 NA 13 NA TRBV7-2 CASSFELQETQYF TGTGCCAGCAGCTTCGAACTGCAAGAGACCCAGTACTTC
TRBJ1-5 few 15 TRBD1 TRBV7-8 CASSSRGQANQPQHF TGTGCCAGCAGCTCCAGGGGGCAGGCCAATCAGCCCCAGCATTTT
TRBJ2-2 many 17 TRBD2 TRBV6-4 CASSDSAGGPNTGELFF TGTGCCAGCAGTGACTCGGCGGGGGGTCCAAACACCGGGGAGCTGTTTTTT
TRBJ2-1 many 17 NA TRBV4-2 CASSQGLAGTADNEQFF TGTGCCAGCAGCCAAGGTCTTGCGGGGACCGCGGACAATGAGCAGTTCTTC
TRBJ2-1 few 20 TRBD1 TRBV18 CASSPSGTGGYTSSYNEQFF TGTGCCAGCTCACCGTCAGGGACAGGGGGCTACACTAGCTCCTACAATGAGCAGTTCTTC
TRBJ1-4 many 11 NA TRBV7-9 CATPPSLGLFF TGTGCCACCCCACCTTCTCTGGGACTGTTTTTT
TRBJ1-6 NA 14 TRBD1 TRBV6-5 CASSRDSRKSPLHF TGTGCCAGCAGTCGGGACAGTAGAAAGTCACCCCTCCACTTT
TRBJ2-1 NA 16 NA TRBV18 CASSPPGRVPYNEQFF TGTGCCAGCTCACCACCTGGCCGGGTACCCTACAATGAGCAGTTCTTC
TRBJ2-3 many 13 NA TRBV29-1 CSVEDLGTDTQYF TGCAGCGTTGAGGACCTAGGGACAGATACGCAGTATTTT
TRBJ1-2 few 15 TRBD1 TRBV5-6 CASSLNRQGIYGYTF TGTGCCAGCAGCTTGAACCGACAGGGCATATATGGCTACACCTTC
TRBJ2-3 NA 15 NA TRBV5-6 CASSFQVRGTDTQYF TGTGCCAGCAGCTTTCAGGTTCGCGGCACAGATACGCAGTATTTT
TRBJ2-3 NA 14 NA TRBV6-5 CASSRSFLSDTQYF TGTGCCAGCAGCCGTAGCTTCCTCTCAGATACGCAGTATTTT
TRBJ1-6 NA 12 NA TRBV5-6 CASSSWNSPLHF TGTGCCAGCAGTTCTTGGAATTCACCCCTCCACTTT
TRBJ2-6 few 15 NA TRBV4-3 CASSQDLRGANVLTF TGCGCCAGCAGCCAAGATTTACGGGGGGCCAACGTCCTGACTTTC
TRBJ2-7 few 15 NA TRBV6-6 CASKETVASYYEQYF TGTGCCAGCAAAGAAACGGTCGCCAGCTACTACGAGCAGTACTTC
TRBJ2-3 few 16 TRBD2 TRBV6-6 CASSSGRGEGTGTQYF TGTGCCAGCAGTTCGGGGAGGGGTGAGGGAACGGGTACGCAGTATTTT
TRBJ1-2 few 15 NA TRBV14 CASSQAWGGTDGYTF TGTGCCAGCAGCCAAGCCTGGGGGGGAACGGATGGCTACACCTTC
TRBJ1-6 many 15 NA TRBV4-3 CASSQARTQNSPLHF TGCGCCAGCAGCCAAGCTAGGACACAGAATTCACCCCTCCACTTT
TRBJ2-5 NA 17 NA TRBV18 CASSPPMEGRVVETQYF TGTGCCAGCTCACCACCGATGGAAGGCAGGGTGGTGGAGACCCAGTACTTC
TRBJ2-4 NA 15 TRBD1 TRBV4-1 CASSPEDRAKNIQYF TGCGCCAGCAGCCCTGAGGACAGGGCCAAAAACATTCAGTACTTC
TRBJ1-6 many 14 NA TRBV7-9 CASSLELSGSPLHF TGTGCCAGCAGCTTAGAGTTGTCAGGTTCACCCCTCCACTTT
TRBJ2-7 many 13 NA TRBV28 CASTRTNTYEQYF TGTGCCAGCACCCGGACGAATACCTACGAGCAGTACTTC
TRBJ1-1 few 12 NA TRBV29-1 CSVDISGTEAFF TGCAGCGTTGATATTAGCGGGACTGAAGCTTTCTTT
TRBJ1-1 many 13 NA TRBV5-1 CASGPPAGSEAFF TGCGCCAGCGGACCCCCCGCTGGGTCCGAAGCTTTCTTT
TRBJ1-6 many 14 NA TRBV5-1 CASSRSTERSPLHF TGCGCCAGCAGCCGATCAACGGAACGGTCACCCCTCCACTTT
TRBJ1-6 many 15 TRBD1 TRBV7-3 CASSMRTGDGSPLHF TGTGCCAGCAGCATGCGGACAGGGGATGGTTCACCCCTCCACTTT
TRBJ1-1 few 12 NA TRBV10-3 CAISESSTEAFF TGTGCCATCAGTGAGTCAAGCACTGAAGCTTTCTTT
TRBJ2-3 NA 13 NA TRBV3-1 CASSQRPTDTQYF TGTGCCAGCAGCCAAAGACCCACAGATACGCAGTATTTT
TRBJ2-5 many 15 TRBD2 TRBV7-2 CASSPEPGGQETQYF TGTGCCAGCAGCCCCGAACCCGGGGGGCAAGAGACCCAGTACTTC
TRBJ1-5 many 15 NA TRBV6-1 CASIFWRGTSGPQHF TGTGCCAGCATCTTCTGGCGGGGTACCTCAGGGCCCCAGCATTTT
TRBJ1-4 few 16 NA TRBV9 CASSLEGGAVDEKLFF TGTGCCAGCAGCTTGGAAGGGGGGGCTGTTGATGAAAAACTGTTTTTT
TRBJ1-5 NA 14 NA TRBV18 CASSRGTGNQPQHF TGTGCCAGCTCAAGGGGGACTGGCAATCAGCCCCAGCATTTT
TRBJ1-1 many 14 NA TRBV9 CASSVGTMNTEAFF TGTGCCAGCAGCGTTGGAACTATGAACACTGAAGCTTTCTTT
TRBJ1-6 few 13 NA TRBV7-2 CASSLASSSPLHF TGTGCCAGCAGCTTAGCTTCCAGTTCACCCCTCCACTTT
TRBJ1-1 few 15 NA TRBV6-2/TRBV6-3 CASSYWGALDTEAFF TGTGCCAGCAGTTACTGGGGCGCTTTGGACACTGAAGCTTTCTTT
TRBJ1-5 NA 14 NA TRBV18 CASSLPLQGQPQHF TGTGCCAGCTCATTGCCCCTACAGGGTCAGCCCCAGCATTTT
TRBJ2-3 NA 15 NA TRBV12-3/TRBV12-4 CASSLRQGIWDTQYF TGTGCCAGCAGTTTAAGACAAGGGATTTGGGATACGCAGTATTTT
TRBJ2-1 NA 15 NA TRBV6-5 CASSLRHGGRDEQFF TGTGCCAGCAGTTTACGTCACGGGGGCCGGGATGAGCAGTTCTTC
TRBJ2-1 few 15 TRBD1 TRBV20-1 CSALTGTGRGNEQFF TGCAGTGCCCTCACCGGGACAGGGAGGGGCAATGAGCAGTTCTTC
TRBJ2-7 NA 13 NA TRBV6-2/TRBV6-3 CASSPRRSDEQYF TGTGCCAGCAGCCCAAGGAGGAGCGACGAGCAGTACTTC
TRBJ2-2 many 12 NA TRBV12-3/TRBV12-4 CASSFGTRELFF TGTGCCAGCAGTTTTGGGACCAGGGAGCTGTTTTTT
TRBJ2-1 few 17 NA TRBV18 CASSSRQVPWENNEQFF TGTGCCAGCTCATCGAGACAGGTTCCCTGGGAGAACAATGAGCAGTTCTTC
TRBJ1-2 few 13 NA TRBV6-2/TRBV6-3 CASSWGSTYGYTF TGTGCCAGCAGTTGGGGGTCCACCTATGGCTACACCTTC
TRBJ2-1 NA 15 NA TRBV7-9 CASSSEGGPHNEQFF TGTGCCAGCAGCTCCGAGGGGGGGCCGCACAATGAGCAGTTCTTC
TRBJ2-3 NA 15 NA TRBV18 CASSPTGGTPDTQYF TGTGCCAGCTCACCGACAGGAGGGACCCCAGATACGCAGTATTTT
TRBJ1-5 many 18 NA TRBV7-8 CNRNGEGEWQGSNQPQHF TGCAATAGGAATGGGGAGGGGGAGTGGCAGGGAAGTAATCAGCCCCAGCATTTT
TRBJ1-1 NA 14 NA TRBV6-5 CASSYYRAGEEAFF TGTGCCAGCAGTTACTATCGAGCAGGGGAGGAGGCTTTCTTT
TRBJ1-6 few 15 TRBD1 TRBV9 CASSIRTGVGSPLHF TGTGCCAGCAGCATCAGGACAGGGGTAGGCTCACCCCTCCACTTT
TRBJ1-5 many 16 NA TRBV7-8 CASSLNWVWGNQPQHF TGTGCCAGCAGCTTAAACTGGGTTTGGGGAAATCAGCCCCAGCATTTT